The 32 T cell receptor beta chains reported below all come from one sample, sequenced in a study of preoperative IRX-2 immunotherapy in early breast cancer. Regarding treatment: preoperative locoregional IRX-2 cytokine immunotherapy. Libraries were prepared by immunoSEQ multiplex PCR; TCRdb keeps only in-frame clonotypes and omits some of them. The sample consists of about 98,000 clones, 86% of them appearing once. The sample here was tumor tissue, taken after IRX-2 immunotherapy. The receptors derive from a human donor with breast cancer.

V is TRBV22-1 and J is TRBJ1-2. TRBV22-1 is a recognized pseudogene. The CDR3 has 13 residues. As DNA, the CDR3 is TGTGCCAGCAGTTTAAAGGGGGGGTATGGCTACACCTTC. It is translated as CASSLKGGYGYTF.

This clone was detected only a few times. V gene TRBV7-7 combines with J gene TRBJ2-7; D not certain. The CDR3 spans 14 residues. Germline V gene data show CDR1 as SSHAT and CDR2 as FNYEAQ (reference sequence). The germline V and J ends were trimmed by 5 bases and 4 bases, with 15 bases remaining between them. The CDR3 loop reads CASSQSRAGYEQYF. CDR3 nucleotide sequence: TGTGCCAGCAGCCAATCGCGAGCCGGGTACGAGCAGTACTTC.

CDR3 protein: CASSQGGLAAITQYF. The CDR3 DNA follows: TGCGCCAGCAGCCAAGGGGGACTAGCCGCCATTACGCAGTATTTT. The chain is built from TRBV4-1 and TRBJ2-3; TRBD2 matches at 9 bases. Trimming at V came to 1 base and at J to 8 bases, leaving 7 bases not matched to a gene. CDR3 length: 15 amino acids. CDR1 is MGHRA, CDR2 YSYEKL, per germline.

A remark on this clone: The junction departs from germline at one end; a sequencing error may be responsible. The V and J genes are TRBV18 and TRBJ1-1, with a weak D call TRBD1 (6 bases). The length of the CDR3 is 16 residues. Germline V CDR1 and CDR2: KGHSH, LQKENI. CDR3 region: CASLPNLEGVNTEAFF. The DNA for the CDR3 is TGTGCCAGCTTACCAAACCTTGAGGGGGTGAACACTGAAGCTTTCTTT.

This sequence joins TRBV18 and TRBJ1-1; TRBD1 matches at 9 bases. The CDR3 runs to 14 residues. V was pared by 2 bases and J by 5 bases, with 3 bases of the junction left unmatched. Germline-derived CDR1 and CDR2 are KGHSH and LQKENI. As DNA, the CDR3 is TGTGCCAGCTCACCAAGACAGGGGGTAACTGAAGCTTTCTTT. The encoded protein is CASSPRQGVTEAFF.

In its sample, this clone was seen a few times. CDR3 nucleotides: TGTGCCAGCAGCGGTACCGGGACAGGGGGCTACGAGCAGTACTTC. It codes for CASSGTGTGGYEQYF. The chain joins TRBV7-6 to TRBJ2-7, with 11 bases that match TRBD1. The ends lost 5 bases at V and 3 bases at J; junction bases unmatched: 6. CDR1 and CDR2 (germline): SGHVS, FNYEAQ. This CDR3 comprises 15 residues.

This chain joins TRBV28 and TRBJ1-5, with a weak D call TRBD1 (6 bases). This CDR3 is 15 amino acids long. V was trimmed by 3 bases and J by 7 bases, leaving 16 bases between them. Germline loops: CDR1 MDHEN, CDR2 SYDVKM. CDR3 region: CASSFSGAREQPQHF. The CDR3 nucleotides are TGTGCCAGCAGTTTTTCAGGGGCGAGGGAGCAGCCCCAGCATTTT.

CDR3 amino acids: CASSLGLNNYGYTF. The CDR3 DNA is TGTGCCAGCAGTTTGGGACTGAATAACTATGGCTACACCTTC. The genes are TRBV28 and TRBJ1-2, with D possibly being TRBD1 (5 bases). CDR3 length equals 14 residues. V lost 3 bases to trimming and J lost 1 base, with 9 bases between them. CDR1 is MDHEN and CDR2 is SYDVKM in the germline V gene.

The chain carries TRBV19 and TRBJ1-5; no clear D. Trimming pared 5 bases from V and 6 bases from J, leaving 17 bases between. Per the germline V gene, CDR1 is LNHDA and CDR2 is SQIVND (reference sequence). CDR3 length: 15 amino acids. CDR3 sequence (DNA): TGTGCCAGTAGTGACGGTCCGAGGGCGGGTCAGCCCCAGCATTTT. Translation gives CASSDGPRAGQPQHF.

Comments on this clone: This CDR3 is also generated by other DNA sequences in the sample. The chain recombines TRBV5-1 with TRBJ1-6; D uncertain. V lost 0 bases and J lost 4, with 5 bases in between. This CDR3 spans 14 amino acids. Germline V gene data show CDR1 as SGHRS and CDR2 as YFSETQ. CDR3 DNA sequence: TGCGCCAGCAGCTTGGAAGGTTATAATTCACCCCTCCACTTT. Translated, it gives CASSLEGYNSPLHF.

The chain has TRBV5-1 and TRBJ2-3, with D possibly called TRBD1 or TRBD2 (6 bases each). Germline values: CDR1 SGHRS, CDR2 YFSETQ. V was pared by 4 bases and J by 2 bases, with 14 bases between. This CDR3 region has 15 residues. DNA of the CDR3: TGCGCCAGCAGCCCATCCTGGGGGGCCACAGATACGCAGTATTTT. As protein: CASSPSWGATDTQYF.

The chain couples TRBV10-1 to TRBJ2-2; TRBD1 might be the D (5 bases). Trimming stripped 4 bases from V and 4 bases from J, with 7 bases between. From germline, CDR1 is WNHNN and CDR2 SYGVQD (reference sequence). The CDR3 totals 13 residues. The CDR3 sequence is CASSAGFTGELFF. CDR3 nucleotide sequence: TGCGCCAGCAGTGCAGGGTTCACCGGGGAGCTGTTTTTT.

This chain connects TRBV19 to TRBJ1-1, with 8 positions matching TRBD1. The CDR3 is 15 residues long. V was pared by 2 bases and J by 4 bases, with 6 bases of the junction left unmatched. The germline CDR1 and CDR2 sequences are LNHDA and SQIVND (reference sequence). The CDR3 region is CASSITGGLTTEAFF. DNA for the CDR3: TGTGCCAGTAGTATAACAGGGGGACTAACCACTGAAGCTTTCTTT.

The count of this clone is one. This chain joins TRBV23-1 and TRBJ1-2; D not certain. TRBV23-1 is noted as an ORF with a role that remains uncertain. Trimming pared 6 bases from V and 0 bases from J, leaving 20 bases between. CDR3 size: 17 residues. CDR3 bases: TGCGCCAGCAGCCATATGCCGTTAGGGTTAGCTAACTATGGCTACACCTTC. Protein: CASSHMPLGLANYGYTF.

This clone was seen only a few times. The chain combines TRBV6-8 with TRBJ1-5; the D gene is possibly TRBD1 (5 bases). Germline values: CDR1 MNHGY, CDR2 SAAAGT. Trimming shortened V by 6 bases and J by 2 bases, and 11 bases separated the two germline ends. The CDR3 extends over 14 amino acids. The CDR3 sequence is CASRSQGGNQPQHF. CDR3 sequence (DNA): TGTGCCAGCAGATCGCAGGGCGGCAATCAGCCCCAGCATTTT.

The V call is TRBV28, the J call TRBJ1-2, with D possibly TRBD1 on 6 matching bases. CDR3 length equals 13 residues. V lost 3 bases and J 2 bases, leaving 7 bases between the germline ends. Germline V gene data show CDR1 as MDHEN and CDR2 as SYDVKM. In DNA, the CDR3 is TGTGCCAGCAGTTTCGGACAGAACTATGGCTACACCTTC. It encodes CASSFGQNYGYTF.

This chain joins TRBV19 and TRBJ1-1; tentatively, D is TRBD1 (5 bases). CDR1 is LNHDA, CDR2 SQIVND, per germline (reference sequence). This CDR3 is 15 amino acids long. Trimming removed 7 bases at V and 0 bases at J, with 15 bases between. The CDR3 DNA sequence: TGTGCCAGTAATGGGCAGGGCTCAATGAACACTGAAGCTTTCTTT. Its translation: CASNGQGSMNTEAFF.

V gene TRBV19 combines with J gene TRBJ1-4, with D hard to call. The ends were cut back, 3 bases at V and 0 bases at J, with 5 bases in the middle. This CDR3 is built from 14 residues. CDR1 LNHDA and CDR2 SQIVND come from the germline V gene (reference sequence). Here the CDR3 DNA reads TGTGCCAGTAGTATCAGCTCAACTAATGAAAAACTGTTTTTT. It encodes CASSISSTNEKLFF.

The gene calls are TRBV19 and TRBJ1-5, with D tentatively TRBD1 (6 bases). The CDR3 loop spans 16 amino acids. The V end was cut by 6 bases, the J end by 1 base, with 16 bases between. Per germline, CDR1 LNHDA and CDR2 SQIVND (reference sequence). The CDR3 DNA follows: TGTGCCAGTAGGGGGGCAGGGAGTGGGAGCAATCAGCCCCAGCATTTT. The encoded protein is CASRGAGSGSNQPQHF. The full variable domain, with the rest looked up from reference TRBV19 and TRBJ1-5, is DGGITQSPKYLFRKEGQNVTLSCEQNLNHDAMYWYRQDPGQGLRLIYYSQIVNDFQKGDIAEGYSVSREKKESFPLTVTSAQKNPTAFYLCASRGAGSGSNQPQHFGDGTRLSIL.

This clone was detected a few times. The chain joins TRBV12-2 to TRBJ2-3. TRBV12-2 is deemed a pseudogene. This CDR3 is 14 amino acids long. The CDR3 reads CAGRDVSSTDTQYF. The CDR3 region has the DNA TGTGCCGGACGGGACGTATCTAGCACAGATACGCAGTATTTT.

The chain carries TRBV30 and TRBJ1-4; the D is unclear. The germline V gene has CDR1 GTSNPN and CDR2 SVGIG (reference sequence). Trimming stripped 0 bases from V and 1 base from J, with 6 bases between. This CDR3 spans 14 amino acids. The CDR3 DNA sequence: TGTGCCTGGAGTGTTTTGGGAACTAATGAAAAACTGTTTTTT. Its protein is CAWSVLGTNEKLFF.

CDR3 loop: CASSRDPGGGGYTF. In nucleotides, the CDR3 is TGCGCCAGCAGCCGCGACCCCGGCGGAGGTGGCTACACCTTC. The rearrangement links TRBV5-1 to TRBJ1-2; D is unresolved. CDR3 length: 14 amino acids. The germline V and J ends were trimmed by 4 bases and 7 bases, with 17 bases remaining between them. Germline loops: CDR1 SGHRS, CDR2 YFSETQ. Combining the CDR3 with reference TRBV5-1 and TRBJ1-2 gives the whole variable domain KAGVTQTPRYLIKTRGQQVTLSCSPISGHRSVSWYQQTPGQGLQFLFEYFSETQRNKGNFPGRFSGRQFSNSRSEMNVSTLELGDSALYLCASSRDPGGGGYTFGSGTRLTVV.

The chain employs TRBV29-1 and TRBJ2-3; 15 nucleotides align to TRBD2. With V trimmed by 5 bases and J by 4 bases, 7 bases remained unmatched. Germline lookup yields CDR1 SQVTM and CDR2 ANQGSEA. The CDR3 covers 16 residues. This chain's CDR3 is CSVHGGLAGGPDTQYF. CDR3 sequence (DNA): TGCAGCGTTCACGGCGGACTAGCGGGGGGGCCAGATACGCAGTATTTT.

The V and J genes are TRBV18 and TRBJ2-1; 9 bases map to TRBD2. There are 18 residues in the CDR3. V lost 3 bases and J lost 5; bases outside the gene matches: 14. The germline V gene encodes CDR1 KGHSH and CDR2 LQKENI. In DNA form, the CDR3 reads TGTGCCAGCTCACCCGTTTTCAACCCGGGACTAGCTAACAATGAGCAGTTCTTC. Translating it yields CASSPVFNPGLANNEQFF.

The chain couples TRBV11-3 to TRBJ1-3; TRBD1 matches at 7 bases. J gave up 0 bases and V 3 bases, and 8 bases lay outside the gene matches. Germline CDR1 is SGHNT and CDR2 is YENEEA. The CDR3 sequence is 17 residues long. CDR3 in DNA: TGTGCCAGCAGCTTGTTGGCAGGGGGGCCCTCTGGAAACACCATATATTTT. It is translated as CASSLLAGGPSGNTIYF.

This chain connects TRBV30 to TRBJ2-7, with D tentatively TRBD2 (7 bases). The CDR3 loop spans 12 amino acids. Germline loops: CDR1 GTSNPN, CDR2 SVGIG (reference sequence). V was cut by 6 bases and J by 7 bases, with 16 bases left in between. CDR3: CACHKGGGEQYF. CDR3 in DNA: TGTGCCTGCCATAAAGGGGGAGGGGAGCAGTACTTC.

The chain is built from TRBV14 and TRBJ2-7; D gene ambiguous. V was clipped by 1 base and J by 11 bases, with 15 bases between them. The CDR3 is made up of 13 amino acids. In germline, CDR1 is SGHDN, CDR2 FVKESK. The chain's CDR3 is CASSQVGASKEYF. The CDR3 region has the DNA TGTGCCAGCAGCCAAGTGGGCGCGTCTAAGGAGTACTTC.

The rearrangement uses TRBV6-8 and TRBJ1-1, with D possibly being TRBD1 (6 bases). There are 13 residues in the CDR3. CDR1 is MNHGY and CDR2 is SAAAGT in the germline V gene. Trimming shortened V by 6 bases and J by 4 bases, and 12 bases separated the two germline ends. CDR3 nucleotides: TGTGCCAGCAGAAAGGAGGGGGGCACTGAAGCTTTCTTT. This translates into CASRKEGGTEAFF.

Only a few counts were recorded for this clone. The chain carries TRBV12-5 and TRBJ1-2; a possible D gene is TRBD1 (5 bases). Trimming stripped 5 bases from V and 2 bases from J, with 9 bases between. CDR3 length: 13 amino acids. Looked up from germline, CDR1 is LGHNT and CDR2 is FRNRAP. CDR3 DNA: TGTGCTAGTGGTAGGGACGGAAACTATGGCTACACCTTC. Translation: CASGRDGNYGYTF.

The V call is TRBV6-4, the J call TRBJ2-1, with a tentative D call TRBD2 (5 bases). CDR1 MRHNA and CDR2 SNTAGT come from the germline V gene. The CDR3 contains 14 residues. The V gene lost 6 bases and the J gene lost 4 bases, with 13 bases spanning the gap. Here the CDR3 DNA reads TGTGCCAGCAGCCCTACCGGACTTTACAATGAGCAGTTCTTC. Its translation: CASSPTGLYNEQFF.

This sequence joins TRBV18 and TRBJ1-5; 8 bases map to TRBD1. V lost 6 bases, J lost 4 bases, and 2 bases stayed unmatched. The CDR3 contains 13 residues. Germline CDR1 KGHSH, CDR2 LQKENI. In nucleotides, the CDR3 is TGTGCCAGCTCTCGACAGGGGAATCAGCCCCAGCATTTT. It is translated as CASSRQGNQPQHF.

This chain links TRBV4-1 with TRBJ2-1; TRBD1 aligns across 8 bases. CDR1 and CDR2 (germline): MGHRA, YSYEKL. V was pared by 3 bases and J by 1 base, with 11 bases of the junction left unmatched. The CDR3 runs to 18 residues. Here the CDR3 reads CASSHEPAGTGSYNEQFF. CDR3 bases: TGCGCCAGCAGCCATGAACCCGCCGGGACAGGTTCCTACAATGAGCAGTTCTTC.